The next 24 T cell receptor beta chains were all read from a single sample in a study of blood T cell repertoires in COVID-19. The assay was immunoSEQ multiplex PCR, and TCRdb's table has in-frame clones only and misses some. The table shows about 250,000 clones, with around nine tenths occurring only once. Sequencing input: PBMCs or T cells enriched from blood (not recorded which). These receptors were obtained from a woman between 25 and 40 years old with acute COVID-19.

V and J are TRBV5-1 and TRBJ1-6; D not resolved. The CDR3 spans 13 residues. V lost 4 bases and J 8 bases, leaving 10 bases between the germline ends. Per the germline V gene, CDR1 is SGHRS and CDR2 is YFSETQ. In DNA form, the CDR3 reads TGCGCCAGCAGCGACACACCCGATTCACCCCTCCACTTT. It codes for CASSDTPDSPLHF.

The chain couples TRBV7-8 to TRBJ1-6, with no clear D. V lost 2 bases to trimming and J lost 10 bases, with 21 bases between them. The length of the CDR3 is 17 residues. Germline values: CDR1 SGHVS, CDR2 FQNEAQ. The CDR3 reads CASSLIAGGSVRSPLHF. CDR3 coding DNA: TGTGCCAGCAGCTTAATTGCTGGCGGGTCTGTGAGGTCACCCCTCCACTTT.

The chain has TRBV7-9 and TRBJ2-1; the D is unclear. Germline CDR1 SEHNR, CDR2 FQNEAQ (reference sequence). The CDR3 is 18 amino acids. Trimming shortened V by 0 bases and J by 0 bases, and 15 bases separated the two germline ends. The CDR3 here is CASSLATRHKSSYNEQFF. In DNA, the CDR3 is TGTGCCAGCAGCTTAGCGACGCGACACAAGAGCTCCTACAATGAGCAGTTCTTC.

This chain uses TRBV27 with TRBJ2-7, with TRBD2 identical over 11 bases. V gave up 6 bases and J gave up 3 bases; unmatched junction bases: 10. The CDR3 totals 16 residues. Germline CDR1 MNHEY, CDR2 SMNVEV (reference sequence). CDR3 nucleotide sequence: TGTGCCAGCAGAGCGGTCCTAGCGGGGGGACTCTACGAGCAGTACTTC. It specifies CASRAVLAGGLYEQYF.

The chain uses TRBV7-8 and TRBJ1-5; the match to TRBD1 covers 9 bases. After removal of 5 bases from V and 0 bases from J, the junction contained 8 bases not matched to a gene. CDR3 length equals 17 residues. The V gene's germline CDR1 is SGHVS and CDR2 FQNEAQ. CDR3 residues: CASSPLRQGDSNQPQHF. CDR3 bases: TGTGCCAGCAGCCCCTTACGACAGGGGGATAGCAATCAGCCCCAGCATTTT.

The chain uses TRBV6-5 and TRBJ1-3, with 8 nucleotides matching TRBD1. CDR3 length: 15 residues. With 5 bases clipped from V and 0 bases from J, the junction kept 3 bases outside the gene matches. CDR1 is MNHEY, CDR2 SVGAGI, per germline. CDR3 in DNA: TGTGCCAGCAGTAATGGACAGGGCTCTGGAAACACCATATATTTT. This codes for CASSNGQGSGNTIYF.

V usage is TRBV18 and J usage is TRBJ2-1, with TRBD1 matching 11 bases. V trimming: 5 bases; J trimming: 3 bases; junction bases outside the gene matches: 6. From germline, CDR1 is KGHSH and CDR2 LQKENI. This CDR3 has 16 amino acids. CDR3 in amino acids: CASSSSGTGGYNEQFF. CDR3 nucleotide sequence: TGTGCCAGCTCATCGTCCGGGACAGGGGGCTACAATGAGCAGTTCTTC.

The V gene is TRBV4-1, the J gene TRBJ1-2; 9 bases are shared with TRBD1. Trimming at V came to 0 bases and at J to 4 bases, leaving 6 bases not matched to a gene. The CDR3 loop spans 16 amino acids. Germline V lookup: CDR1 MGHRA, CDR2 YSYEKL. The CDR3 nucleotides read TGCGCCAGCAGCCAAGATATCACAGGGGGCACCTATGGCTACACCTTC. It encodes CASSQDITGGTYGYTF.

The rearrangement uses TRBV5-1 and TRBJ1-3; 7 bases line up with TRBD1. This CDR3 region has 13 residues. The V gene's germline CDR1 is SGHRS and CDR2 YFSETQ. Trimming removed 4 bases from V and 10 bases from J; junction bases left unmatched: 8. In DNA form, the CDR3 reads TGCGCCAGCAGCACCGGGACAGAGAGTACCATATATTTT. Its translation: CASSTGTESTIYF.

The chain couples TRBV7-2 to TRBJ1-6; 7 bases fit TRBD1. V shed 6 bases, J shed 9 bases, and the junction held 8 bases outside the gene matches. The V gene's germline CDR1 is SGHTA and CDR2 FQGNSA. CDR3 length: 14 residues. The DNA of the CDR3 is TGTGCCAGCAGGCAAGGGGGCGCCGGTTCACCCCTCCACTTT. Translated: CASRQGGAGSPLHF.

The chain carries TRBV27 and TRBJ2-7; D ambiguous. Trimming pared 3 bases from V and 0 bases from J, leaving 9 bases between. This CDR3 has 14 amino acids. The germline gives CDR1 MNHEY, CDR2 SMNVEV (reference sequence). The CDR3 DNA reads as TGTGCCAGCAGTTTCGTTTCCAGCTCCTACGAGCAGTACTTC. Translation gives CASSFVSSSYEQYF.

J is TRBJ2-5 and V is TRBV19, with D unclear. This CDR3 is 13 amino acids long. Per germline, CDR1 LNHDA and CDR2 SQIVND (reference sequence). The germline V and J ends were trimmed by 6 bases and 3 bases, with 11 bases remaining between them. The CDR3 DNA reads TGTGCCAGTAGCCCAGACACGGAAGAGACCCAGTACTTC. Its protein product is CASSPDTEETQYF. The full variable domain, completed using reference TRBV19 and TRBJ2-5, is DGGITQSPKYLFRKEGQNVTLSCEQNLNHDAMYWYRQDPGQGLRLIYYSQIVNDFQKGDIAEGYSVSREKKESFPLTVTSAQKNPTAFYLCASSPDTEETQYFGPGTRLLVL.

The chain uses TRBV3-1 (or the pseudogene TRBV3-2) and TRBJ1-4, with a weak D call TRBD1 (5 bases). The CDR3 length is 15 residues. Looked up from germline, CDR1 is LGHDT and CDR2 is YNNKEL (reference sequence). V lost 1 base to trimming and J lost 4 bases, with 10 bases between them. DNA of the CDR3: TGTGCCAGCAGCCAAGGAACCGGGGGTAATGAAAAACTGTTTTTT. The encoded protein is CASSQGTGGNEKLFF.

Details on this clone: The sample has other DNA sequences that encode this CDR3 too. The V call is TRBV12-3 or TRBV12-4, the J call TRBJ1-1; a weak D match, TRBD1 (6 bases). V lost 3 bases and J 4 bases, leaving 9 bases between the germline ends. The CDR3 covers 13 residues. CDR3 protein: CASSFQGSTEAFF. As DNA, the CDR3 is TGTGCCAGCAGTTTTCAGGGGTCCACTGAAGCTTTCTTT.

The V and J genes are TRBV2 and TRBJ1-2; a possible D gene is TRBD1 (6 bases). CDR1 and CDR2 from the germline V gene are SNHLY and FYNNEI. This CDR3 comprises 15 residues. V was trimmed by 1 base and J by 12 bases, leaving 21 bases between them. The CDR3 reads CASSEVTGQDNEHTF. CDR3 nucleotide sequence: TGTGCCAGCAGTGAAGTTACAGGGCAGGATAACGAGCACACCTTC.

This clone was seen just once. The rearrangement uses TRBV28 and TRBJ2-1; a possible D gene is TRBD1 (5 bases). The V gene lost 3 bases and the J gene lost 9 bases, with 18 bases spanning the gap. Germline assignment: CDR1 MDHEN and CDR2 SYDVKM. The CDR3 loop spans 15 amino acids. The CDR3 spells CASSLAGHERGEQFF. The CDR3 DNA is TGTGCCAGCAGTTTGGCCGGGCACGAAAGGGGTGAGCAGTTCTTC.

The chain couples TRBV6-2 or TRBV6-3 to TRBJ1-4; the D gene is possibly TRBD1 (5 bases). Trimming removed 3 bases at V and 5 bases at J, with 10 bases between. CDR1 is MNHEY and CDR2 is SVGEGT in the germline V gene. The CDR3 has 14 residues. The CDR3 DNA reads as TGTGCCAGCAGTTATGGCGACAGAAATGAAAAACTGTTTTTT. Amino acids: CASSYGDRNEKLFF.

CDR3 bases: TGTGCCAGCAGCTTGGGGTTCGACAGGGGGTCCTCCTACGAGCAGTACTTC. Protein product: CASSLGFDRGSSYEQYF. This sequence joins TRBV5-6 and TRBJ2-7; TRBD1 agrees at 9 bases. The V gene end was trimmed by 0 bases and the J gene end by 0 bases; junction bases not matched to a gene: 7. The germline gives CDR1 SGHDT, CDR2 YYEEEE. The CDR3 loop spans 17 amino acids.

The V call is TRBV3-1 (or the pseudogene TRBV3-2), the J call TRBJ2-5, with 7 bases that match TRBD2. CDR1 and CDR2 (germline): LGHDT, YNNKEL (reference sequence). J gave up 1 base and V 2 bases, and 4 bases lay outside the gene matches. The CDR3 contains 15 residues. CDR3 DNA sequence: TGTGCCAGCAGCCAACGCGGGGGATTCCAAGAGACCCAGTACTTC. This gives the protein CASSQRGGFQETQYF.

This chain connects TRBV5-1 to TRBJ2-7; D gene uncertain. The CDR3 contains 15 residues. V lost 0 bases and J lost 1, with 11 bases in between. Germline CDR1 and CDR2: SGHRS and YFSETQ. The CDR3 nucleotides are TGCGCCAGCAGCTTGGCTGGGCCCCCATCCTACGAGCAGTACTTC. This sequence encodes CASSLAGPPSYEQYF. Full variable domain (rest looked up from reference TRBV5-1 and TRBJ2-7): KAGVTQTPRYLIKTRGQQVTLSCSPISGHRSVSWYQQTPGQGLQFLFEYFSETQRNKGNFPGRFSGRQFSNSRSEMNVSTLELGDSALYLCASSLAGPPSYEQYFGPGTRLTVT.

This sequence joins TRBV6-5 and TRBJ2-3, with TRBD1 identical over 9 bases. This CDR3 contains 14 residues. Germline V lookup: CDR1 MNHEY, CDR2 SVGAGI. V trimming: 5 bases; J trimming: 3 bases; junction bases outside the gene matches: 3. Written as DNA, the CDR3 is TGTGCCAGCAGTAGACAGGGGGGGACAGATACGCAGTATTTT. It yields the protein CASSRQGGTDTQYF.

CDR3 in amino acids: CASSERTGDSGEQFF. The CDR3 DNA reads TGTGCCAGCTCAGAACGGACAGGGGACTCCGGTGAGCAGTTCTTC. The chain has TRBV18 and TRBJ2-1; 9 bases map to TRBD1. The germline V gene has CDR1 KGHSH and CDR2 LQKENI. Unmatched junction bases numbered 11, after V lost 5 bases and J lost 9 bases. CDR3 length: 15 amino acids.

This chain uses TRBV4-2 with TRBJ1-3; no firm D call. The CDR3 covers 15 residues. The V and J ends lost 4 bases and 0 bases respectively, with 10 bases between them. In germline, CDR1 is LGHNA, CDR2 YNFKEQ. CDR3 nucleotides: TGTGCCAGCAGCCCGACTCTCAGCTCTGGAAACACCATATATTTT. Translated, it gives CASSPTLSSGNTIYF.

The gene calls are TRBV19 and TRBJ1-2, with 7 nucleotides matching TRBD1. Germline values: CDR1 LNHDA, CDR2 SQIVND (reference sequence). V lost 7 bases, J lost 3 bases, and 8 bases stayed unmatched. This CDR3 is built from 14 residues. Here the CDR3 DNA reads TGTGCCAGTAACCCAGGGACAGCCGACTATGGCTACACCTTC. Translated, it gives CASNPGTADYGYTF. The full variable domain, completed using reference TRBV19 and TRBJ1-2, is DGGITQSPKYLFRKEGQNVTLSCEQNLNHDAMYWYRQDPGQGLRLIYYSQIVNDFQKGDIAEGYSVSREKKESFPLTVTSAQKNPTAFYLCASNPGTADYGYTFGSGTRLTVV.